The source of this T cell receptor (beta chain) is a study of shared clonotypes between healthy human individuals. Looking at the study overall: The study enrolled two women and three men aged 18 to 49. Study-level results: The diversity represented, both genetic and in exposure history, was limited by few donors.

Unsorted samples relied on roughly 100 million PBMCs, which served as the source of genomic DNA. V dropped 0 bases and J dropped 4; count of bases not matched to a gene: 2. The CDR3 loop spans 16 amino acids. Germline CDR1 MDHEN, CDR2 SYDVKM. The data were produced by immunoSEQ multiplex PCR, yet TCRdb's version contains in-frame clones alone and is incomplete. The repertoire holds about 470,000 clones, with about 85% as singletons. A remark on this clone: The antigen is not known.

The J gene is TRBJ2-3, the V gene TRBV28, with TRBD2 identical over 12 bases. The clonotype was recovered from a woman aged 40 to 50 in good health. Some clones in this sample may be carry-over from other donors' samples. Sequenced material: PBMCs. As DNA, the CDR3 is TGTGCCAGCAGTTTATGGGCTAGCGGGAGGGCAGATACGCAGTATTTT. Translation: CASSLWASGRADTQYF.